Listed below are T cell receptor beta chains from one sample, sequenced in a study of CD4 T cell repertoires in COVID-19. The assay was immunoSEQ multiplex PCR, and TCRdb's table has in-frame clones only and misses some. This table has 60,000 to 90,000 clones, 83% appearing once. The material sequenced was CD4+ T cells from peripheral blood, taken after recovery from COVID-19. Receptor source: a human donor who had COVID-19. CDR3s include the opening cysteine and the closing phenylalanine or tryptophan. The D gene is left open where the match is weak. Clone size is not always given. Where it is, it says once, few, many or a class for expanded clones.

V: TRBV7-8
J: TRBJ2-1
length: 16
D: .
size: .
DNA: TGTGCCAGCAGCTTACGAGAGGGGGTCGGTCTCAATGAGCAGTTCTTC
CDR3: CASSLREGVGLNEQFF

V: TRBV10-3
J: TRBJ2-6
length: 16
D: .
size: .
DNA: TGTGCCATCAGTGAGAGGGCGACCACTGGGGCCAACGTCCTGACTTTC
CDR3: CAISERATTGANVLTF

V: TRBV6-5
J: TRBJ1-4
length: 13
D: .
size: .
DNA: TGTGCCAGCAGGAGATTAACTAATGAAAAACTGTTTTTT
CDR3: CASRRLTNEKLFF

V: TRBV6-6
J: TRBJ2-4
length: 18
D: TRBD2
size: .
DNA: TGTGCCAGCAGTCCTTTCGGGACTAGCGGGGTAGCCAAAAACATTCAGTACTTC
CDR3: CASSPFGTSGVAKNIQYF

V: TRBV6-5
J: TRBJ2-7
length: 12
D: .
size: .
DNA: TGTGCCAGCAGGTCCCTTTCCTACGAGCAGTACTTC
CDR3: CASRSLSYEQYF

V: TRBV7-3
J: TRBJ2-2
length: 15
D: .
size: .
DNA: TGTGCCAGCAGCTTAAAGGGATCGGGCACCGGGGAGCTGTTTTTT
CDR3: CASSLKGSGTGELFF

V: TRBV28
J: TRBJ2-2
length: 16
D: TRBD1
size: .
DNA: TGTGCCACGCCCCGTACCGGGACAGGGGTCACCGGGGAGCTGTTTTTT
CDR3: CATPRTGTGVTGELFF

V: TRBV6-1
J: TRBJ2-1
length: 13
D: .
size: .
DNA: TGTGCCAGCAGTGAATCGAGGGCAAATGAGCAGTTCTTC
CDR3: CASSESRANEQFF

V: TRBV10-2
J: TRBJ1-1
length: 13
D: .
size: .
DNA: TGCGCCAGCAGTGCCCCCGGAGGGGGAGCAGCTTTCTTT
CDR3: CASSAPGGGAAFF

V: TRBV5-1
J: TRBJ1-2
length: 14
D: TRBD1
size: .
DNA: TGCGCCAGCAGCTTTGGGACAGCCGTCTTCGGCTACACCTTC
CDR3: CASSFGTAVFGYTF

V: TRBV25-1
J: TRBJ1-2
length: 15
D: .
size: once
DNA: TGTGCCAGCAGTGACCCCGACAGCGCCAACTATGGCTACACCTTC
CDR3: CASSDPDSANYGYTF